This T cell receptor (beta chain) was obtained from a study of T cells in women clearing cervical HPV infection. Across the whole study: Donors had HPV16-related CIN3 or worse; 2 had invasive cancer. Study-level points and caveats: Cases and controls were distinguished at AUC 0.83 by richness and V genes.

immunoSEQ multiplex PCR used an average of around 1,200 ng genomic DNA. Sequencing used immunoSEQ multiplex PCR; TCRdb keeps in-frame clones, though not all of them. The sample table sets out under 45,000 clones. In regard to this clone: Antigen unknown. The read ends 3 residues early relative to the CDR3; the germline J gene fills the gap.

The CDR3 has 15 residues. Germline V lookup: CDR1 SGHNT, CDR2 YENEEA. V dropped 4 bases and J dropped 0; count of bases not matched to a gene: 0. Prevalent HPV16 infections were excluded; only incident single HPV16 infections included. The clonotype was recovered from a woman between 18 and 70 years old with a cervical HPV16 infection that either progressed to CIN3+ or cleared (not recorded which). The chain has TRBV11-3 and TRBJ2-3; 11 positions agree with TRBD2. The sample was blood buffy coat. The CDR3 here is CASSWTSGSTDTQYF. The DNA read from the CDR3 is TGTGCCAGCAGCTGGACTAGCGGGAGCACAGATACG.